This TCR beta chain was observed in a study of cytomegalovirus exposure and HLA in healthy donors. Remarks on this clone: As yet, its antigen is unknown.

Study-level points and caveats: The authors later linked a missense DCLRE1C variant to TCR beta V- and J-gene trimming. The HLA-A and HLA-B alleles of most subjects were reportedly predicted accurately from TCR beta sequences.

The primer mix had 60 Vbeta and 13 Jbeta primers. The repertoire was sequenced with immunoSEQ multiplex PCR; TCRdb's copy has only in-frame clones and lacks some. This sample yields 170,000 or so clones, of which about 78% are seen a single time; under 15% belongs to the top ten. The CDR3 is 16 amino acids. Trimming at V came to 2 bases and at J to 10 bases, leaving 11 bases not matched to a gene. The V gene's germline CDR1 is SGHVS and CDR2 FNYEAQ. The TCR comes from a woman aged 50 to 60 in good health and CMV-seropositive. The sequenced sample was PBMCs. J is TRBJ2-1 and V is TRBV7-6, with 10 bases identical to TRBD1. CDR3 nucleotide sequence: TGTGCCAGCAGCTTACAGGACGGACAGGGGGTTTGGGAGCAGTTCTTC. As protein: CASSLQDGQGVWEQFF. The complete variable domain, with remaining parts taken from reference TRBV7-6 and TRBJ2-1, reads GAGVSQSPRYKVTKRGQDVALRCDPISGHVSLYWYRQALGQGPEFLTYFNYEAQQDKSGLPNDRFSAERPEGSISTLTIQRTEQRDSAMYRCASSLQDGQGVWEQFFGPGTRLTVL.